This TCR beta chain was observed in a study of sequential checkpoint blockade in melanoma. Across the whole study: Arm A got nivolumab then ipilimumab; arm B the reverse, 1:1. After both sequences, patients received maintenance nivolumab.

Repertoires were generated with immunoSEQ multiplex PCR, while TCRdb's copy carries only in-frame clones and drops some. The table shows 5,500 or so clones, with under 50% occurring only once. This CDR3 has 15 amino acids. Trimming cost V 5 bases and J 5 bases, with 19 bases left between them. Germline V CDR1 and CDR2: MNHEY, SMNVEV (reference sequence). Treatment here: randomized to nivolumab then ipilimumab (arm A) or the reverse (arm B). None of the patients previously received DNA-damaging chemotherapy. PBMC sorting kept live CD3+CD8+ cells without CD19 or CD56. The sample was CD8+ T cells sorted from blood (inferred from file names), taken from a patient given nivolumab and ipilimumab in sequence. The V and J genes are TRBV27 and TRBJ2-7; tentative D call: TRBD1 (6 bases). This receptor was identified in a human patient with melanoma. Some clones in this sample may be carry-over from other donors' samples. The CDR3 sequence is CASSPRTGGSHEQYF. CDR3 DNA: TGTGCCAGCAGTCCCCGAACTGGGGGCAGCCACGAGCAGTACTTC.